This T cell receptor (beta chain) derives from a study of T cell repertoires in cytomegalovirus infection. Study-wide background: Through public TCR beta signatures, both CMV infection and matching HLA type were indicated.

TCRdb re-called the reads through MiXCR, storing one row per CDR3 protein. The sample records 650,000 to 900,000 distinct CDR3 sequences, about 33% being singletons. The germline gives CDR1 SNHLY, CDR2 FYNNEI. V lost 4 bases and J 3 bases, leaving 18 bases between the germline ends. CDR3 length: 16 amino acids. A word on this clonotype: Antigen specificity is unknown.

This receptor was identified in a human donor in good health (CMV status not recorded). Some clones in this sample may be carry-over from other donors' samples. The chain joins TRBV2 to TRBJ1-2; D call uncertain. The specimen was cultured CD8+ T cells from PBMCs, collected from culture after CMV antigen stimulation. The CDR3 DNA is TGTGCCAGCAGTGTAGCCCCAGCTATAGAAGACTATGGCTACACCTTC. This codes for CASSVAPAIEDYGYTF.